One T cell receptor beta chain is described in this entry. CDR3 length: 14 amino acids. Germline V CDR1 and CDR2: SGHKS, YYEKEE (reference sequence). The V end lost 3 bases, the J end lost 2 bases, and 12 bases lay between the germline ends. The study ran its PCR with 60 Vbeta and 13 Jbeta primers. The data were produced by immunoSEQ multiplex PCR, yet TCRdb's version contains in-frame clones alone and is incomplete. Counted here are 75,000 to 100,000 clones, roughly 74% occurring once; the ten biggest clones make up roughly an eighth. This sample stems from a study of cytomegalovirus exposure and HLA in healthy donors.

V gene TRBV5-5 combines with J gene TRBJ2-7, with a tentative D call TRBD2 (7 bases). The TCR was taken from a woman in her seventies in good health and CMV-seropositive. Sequencing used PBMCs. CDR3: CASSSWGGPYEQYF. CDR3 bases: TGTGCCAGCAGCTCTTGGGGGGGCCCCTACGAGCAGTACTTC.